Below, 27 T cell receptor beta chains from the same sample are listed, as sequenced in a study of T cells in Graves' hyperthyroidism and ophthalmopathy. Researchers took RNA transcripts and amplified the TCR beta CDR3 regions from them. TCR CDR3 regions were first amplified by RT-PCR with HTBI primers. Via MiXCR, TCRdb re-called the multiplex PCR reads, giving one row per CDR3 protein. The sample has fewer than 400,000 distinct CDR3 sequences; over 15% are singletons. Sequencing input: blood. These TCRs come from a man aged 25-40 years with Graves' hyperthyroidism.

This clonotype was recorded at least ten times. The CDR3 region is CASSLGSDKNQPQHF. CDR3 coding DNA: TGTGCCAGCAGCTTAGGCTCCGACAAAAATCAGCCCCAGCATTTT. The chain is built from TRBV5-5 and TRBJ1-5; no clear D. The V gene lost 2 bases and the J gene lost 4 bases, with 13 bases spanning the gap. CDR1 and CDR2 (germline): SGHKS, YYEKEE (reference sequence). The CDR3 covers 15 residues.

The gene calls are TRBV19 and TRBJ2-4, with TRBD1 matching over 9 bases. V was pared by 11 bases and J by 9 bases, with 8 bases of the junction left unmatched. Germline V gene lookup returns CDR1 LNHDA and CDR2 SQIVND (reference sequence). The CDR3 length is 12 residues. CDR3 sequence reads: CAGPGQGTIQYF. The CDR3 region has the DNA TGTGCCGGACCGGGACAGGGCACCATTCAGTACTTC.

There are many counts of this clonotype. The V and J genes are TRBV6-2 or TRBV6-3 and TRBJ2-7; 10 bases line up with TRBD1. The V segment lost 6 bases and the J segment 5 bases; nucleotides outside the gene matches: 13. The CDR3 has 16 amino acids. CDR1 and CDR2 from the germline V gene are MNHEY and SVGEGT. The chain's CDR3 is CASSRTLDRGQDEQYF. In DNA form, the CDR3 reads TGTGCCAGCAGCCGGACTCTCGACAGGGGGCAGGACGAGCAGTACTTC.

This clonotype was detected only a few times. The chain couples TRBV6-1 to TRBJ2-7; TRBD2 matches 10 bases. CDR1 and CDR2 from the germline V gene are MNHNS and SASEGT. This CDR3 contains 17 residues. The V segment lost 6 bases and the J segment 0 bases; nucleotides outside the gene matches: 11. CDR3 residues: CASSLTSGLTYSYEQYF. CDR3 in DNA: TGTGCCAGCAGCCTGACTAGCGGGCTAACATACTCCTACGAGCAGTACTTC.

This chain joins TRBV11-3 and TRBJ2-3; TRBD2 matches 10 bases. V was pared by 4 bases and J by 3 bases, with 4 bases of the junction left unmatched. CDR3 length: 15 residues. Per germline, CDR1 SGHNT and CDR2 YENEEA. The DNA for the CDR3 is TGTGCCAGCAGCTCCCTAGCGGGAGAGACAGATACGCAGTATTTT. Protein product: CASSSLAGETDTQYF.

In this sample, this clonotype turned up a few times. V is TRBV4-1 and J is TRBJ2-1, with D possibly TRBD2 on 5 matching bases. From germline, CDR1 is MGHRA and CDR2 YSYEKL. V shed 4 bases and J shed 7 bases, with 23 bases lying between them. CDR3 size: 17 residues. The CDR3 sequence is CASSLIYFDGKGNEQFF. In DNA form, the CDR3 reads TGCGCCAGCAGCCTAATCTACTTCGACGGGAAAGGGAATGAGCAGTTCTTC.

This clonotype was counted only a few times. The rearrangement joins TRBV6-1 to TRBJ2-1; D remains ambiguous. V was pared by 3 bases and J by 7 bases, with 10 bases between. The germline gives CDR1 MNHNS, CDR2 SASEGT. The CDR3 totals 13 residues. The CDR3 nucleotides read TGTGCCAGCAGTGACTCGACGGAGAATGAGCAGTTCTTC. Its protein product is CASSDSTENEQFF.

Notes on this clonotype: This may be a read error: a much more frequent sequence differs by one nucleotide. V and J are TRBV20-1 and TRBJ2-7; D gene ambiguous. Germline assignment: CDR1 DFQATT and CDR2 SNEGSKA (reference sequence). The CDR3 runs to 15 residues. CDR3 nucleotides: TGCAGTGCTAGCGGCATGGGTTCGGTGAACTACGGGCAGTACTTC. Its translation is CSASGMGSVNYGQYF.

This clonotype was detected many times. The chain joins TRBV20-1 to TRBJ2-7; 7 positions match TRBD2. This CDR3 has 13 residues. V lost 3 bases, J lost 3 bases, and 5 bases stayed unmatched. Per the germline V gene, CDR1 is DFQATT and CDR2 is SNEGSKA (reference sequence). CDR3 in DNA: TGCAGTGCTAGCCGCGGGAGACTCTACGAGCAGTACTTC. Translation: CSASRGRLYEQYF.

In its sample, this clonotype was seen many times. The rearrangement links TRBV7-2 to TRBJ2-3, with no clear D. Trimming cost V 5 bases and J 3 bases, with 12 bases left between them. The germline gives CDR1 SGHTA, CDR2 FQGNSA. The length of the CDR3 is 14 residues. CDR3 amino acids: CASSPGLLTDTQYF. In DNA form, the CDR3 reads TGTGCCAGCAGCCCCGGGCTCCTTACAGATACGCAGTATTTT.

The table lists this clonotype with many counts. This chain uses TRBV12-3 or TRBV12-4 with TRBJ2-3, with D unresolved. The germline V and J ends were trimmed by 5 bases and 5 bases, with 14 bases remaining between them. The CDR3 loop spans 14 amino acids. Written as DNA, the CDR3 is TGTGCCAGCAGTAAGGGTACTACCCAAGATACGCAGTATTTT. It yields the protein CASSKGTTQDTQYF.

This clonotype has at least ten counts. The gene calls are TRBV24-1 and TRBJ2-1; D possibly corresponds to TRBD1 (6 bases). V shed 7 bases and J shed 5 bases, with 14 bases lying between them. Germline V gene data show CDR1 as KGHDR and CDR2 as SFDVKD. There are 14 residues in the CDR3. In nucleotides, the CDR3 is TGTGCCACCAGAGGCGACAGGACTGACAATGAGCAGTTCTTC. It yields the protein CATRGDRTDNEQFF.

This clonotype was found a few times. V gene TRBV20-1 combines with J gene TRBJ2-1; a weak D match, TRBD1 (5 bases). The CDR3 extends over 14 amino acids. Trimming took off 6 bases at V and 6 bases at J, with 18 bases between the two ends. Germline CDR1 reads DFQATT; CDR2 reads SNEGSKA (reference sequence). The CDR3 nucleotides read TGCAGTGCAGAGACAGCATTCAATACCAATGAGCAGTTCTTC. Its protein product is CSAETAFNTNEQFF.

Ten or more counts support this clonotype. The CDR3 bases are TGTGCCAGCAGTTCCCGGACAGGCGGCAATCAGCCCCAGCATTTT. Amino acids: CASSSRTGGNQPQHF. V usage is TRBV28 and J usage is TRBJ1-5; 7 nucleotides align to TRBD1. The CDR3 runs to 15 residues. Germline CDR1 MDHEN, CDR2 SYDVKM. Germline trimming cut 4 bases from V and 2 bases from J; bases unmatched to any gene: 5. Looking up the rest from reference TRBV28 and TRBJ1-5 gives the full variable domain: DVKVTQSSRYLVKRTGEKVFLECVQDMDHENMFWYRQDPGLGLRLIYFSYDVKMKEKGDIPEGYSVSREKKERFSLILESASTNQTSMYLCASSSRTGGNQPQHFGDGTRLSIL.

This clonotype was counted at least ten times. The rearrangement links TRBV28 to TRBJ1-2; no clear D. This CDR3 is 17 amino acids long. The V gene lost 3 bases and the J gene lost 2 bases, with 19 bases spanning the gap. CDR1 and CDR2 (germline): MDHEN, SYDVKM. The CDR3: CASSFPPRHPENYGYTF. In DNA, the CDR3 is TGTGCCAGCAGTTTTCCGCCCAGGCACCCGGAAAACTATGGCTACACCTTC.

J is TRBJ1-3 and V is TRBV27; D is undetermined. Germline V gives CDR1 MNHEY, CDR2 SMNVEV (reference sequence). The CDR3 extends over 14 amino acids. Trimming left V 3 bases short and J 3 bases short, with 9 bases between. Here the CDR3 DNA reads TGTGCCAGCAGTTTTTCAGGATTTGGAAACACCATATATTTT. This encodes CASSFSGFGNTIYF.

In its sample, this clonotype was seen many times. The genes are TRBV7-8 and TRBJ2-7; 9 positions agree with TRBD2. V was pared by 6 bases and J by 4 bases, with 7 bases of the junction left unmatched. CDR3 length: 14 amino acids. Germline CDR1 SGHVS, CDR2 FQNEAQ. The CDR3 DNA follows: TGTGCCAGCAGAAGCCCGGGACTAGCATACGAGCAGTACTTC. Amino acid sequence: CASRSPGLAYEQYF.

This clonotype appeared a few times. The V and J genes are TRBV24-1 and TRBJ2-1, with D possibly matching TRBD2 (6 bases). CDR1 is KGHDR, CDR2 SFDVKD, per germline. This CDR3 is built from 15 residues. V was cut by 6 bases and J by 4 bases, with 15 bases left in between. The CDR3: CATSSGARAYNEQFF. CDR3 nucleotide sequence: TGTGCCACCAGTTCGGGAGCTCGGGCTTACAATGAGCAGTTCTTC.

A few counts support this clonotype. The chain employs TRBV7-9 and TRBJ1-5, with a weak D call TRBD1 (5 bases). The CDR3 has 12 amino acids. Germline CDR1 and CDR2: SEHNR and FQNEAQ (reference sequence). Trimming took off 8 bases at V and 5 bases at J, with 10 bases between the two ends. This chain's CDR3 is CASGGGDQPQHF. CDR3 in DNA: TGTGCCAGCGGCGGAGGGGATCAGCCCCAGCATTTT.

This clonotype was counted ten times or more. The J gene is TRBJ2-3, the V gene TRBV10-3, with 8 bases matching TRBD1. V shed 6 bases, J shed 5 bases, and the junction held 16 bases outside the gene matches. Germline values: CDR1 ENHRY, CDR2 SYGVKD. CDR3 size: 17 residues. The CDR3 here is CAIRGQGRNRGEDTQYF. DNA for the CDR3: TGTGCCATCAGAGGACAGGGTCGAAATAGAGGGGAAGATACGCAGTATTTT.

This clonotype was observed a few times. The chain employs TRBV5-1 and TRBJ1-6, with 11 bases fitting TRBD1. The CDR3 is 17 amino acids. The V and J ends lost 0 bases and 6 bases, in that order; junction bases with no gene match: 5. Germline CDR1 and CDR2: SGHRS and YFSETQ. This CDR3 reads CASSLAGQGAGNSPLHF. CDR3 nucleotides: TGCGCCAGCAGCTTGGCCGGACAGGGGGCTGGTAATTCACCCCTCCACTTT.

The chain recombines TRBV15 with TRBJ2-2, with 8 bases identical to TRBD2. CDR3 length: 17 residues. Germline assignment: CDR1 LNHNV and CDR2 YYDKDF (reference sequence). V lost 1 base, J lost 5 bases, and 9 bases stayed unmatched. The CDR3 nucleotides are TGTGCCACCAGCAGAGTTTCCGGGAGGGATCCTACCGGGGAGCTGTTTTTT. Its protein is CATSRVSGRDPTGELFF. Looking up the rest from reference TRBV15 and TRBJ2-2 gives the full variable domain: DAMVIQNPRYQVTQFGKPVTLSCSQTLNHNVMYWYQQKSSQAPKLLFHYYDKDFNNEADTPDNFQSRRPNTSFCFLDIRSPGLGDTAMYLCATSRVSGRDPTGELFFGEGSRLTVL.

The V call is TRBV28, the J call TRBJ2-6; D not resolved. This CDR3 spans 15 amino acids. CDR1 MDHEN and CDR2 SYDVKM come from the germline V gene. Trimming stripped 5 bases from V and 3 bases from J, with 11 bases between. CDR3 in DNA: TGTGCCAGCAGTGAAAGGTCTGGTGGGGCCAACGTCCTGACTTTC. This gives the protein CASSERSGGANVLTF.

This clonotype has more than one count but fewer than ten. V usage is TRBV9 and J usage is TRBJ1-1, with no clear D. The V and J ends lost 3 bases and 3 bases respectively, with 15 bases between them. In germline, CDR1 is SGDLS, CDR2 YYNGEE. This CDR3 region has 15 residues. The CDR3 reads CASSGYGRSDTEAFF. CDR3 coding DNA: TGTGCCAGCAGCGGATACGGTAGAAGTGACACTGAAGCTTTCTTT. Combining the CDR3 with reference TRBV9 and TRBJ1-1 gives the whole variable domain DSGVTQTPKHLITATGQRVTLRCSPRSGDLSVYWYQQSLDQGLQFLIQYYNGEERAKGNILERFSAQQFPDLHSELNLSSLELGDSALYFCASSGYGRSDTEAFFGQGTRLTVV.

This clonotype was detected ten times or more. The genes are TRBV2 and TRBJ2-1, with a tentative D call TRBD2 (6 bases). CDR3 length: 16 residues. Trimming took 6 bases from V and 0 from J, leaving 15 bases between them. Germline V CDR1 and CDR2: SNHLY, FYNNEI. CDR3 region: CASRRRGASSYNEQFF. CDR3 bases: TGTGCCAGCAGGCGCCGCGGGGCGAGCTCCTACAATGAGCAGTTCTTC.

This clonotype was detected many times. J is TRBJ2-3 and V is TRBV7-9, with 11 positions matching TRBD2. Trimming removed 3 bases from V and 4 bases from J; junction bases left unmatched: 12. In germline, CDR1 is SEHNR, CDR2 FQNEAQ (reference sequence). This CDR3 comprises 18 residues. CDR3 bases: TGTGCCAGCAGCTTTTCTGTGGGTAGCGGGAGGGCCGCAGATACGCAGTATTTT. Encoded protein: CASSFSVGSGRAADTQYF.

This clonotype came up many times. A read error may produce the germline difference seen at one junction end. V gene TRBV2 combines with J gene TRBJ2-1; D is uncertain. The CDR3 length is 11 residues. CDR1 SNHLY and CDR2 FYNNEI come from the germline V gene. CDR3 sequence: CASTPQAPLVF. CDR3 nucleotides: TGTGCCAGCACCCCCCAGGCCCCCTTAGTCTTC. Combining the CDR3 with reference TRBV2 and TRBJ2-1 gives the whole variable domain EPEVTQTPSHQVTQMGQEVILRCVPISNHLYFYWYRQILGQKVEFLVSFYNNEISEKSEIFDDQFSVERPDGSNFTLKIRSTKLEDSAMYFCASTPQAPLVFGPGTRLTVL.